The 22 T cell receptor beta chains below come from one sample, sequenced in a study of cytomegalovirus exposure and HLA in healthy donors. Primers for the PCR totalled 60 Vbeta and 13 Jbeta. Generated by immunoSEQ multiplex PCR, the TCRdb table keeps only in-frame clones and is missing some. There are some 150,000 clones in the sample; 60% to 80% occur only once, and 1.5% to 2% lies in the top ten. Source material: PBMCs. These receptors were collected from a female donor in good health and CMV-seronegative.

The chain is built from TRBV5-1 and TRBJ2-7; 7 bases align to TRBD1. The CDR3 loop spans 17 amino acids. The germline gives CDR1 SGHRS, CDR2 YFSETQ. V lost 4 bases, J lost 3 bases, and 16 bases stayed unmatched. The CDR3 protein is CASSGVTGASQDYEQYF. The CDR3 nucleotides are TGCGCCAGCAGCGGGGTCACAGGGGCCTCACAGGACTACGAGCAGTACTTC.

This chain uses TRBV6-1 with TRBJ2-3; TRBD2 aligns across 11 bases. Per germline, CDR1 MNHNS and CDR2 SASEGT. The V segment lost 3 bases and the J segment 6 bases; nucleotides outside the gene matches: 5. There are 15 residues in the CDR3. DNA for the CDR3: TGTGCCAGCAGTGAGGGACTAGCGGAAGGGGATACGCAGTATTTT. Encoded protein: CASSEGLAEGDTQYF.

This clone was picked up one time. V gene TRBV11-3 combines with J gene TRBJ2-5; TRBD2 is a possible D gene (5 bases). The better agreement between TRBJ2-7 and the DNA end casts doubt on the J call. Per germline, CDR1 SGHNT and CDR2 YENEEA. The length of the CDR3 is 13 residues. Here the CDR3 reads CASSSGFTYEQYF. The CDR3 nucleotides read TGTGCCAGCAGCTCGGGATTTACCTACGAGCAGTACTTC.

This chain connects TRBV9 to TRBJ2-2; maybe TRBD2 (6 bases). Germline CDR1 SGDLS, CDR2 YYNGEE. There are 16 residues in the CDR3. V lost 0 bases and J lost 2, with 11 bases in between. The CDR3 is CASSVGGSGNTGELFF. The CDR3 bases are TGTGCCAGCAGCGTAGGTGGTAGCGGTAACACCGGGGAGCTGTTTTTT.

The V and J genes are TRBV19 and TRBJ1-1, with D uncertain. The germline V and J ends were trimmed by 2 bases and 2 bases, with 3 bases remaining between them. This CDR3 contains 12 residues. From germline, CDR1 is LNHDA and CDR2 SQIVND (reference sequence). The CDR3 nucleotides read TGTGCCAGTAGTATATCAAACACTGAAGCTTTCTTT. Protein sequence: CASSISNTEAFF.

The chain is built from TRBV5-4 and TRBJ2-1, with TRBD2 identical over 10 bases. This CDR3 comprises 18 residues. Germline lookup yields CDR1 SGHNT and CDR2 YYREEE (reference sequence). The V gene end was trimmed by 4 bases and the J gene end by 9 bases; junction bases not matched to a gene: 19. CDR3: CASSTAAGGAFMTREQFF. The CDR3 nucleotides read TGTGCCAGCAGCACCGCAGCGGGAGGGGCCTTCATGACGCGTGAGCAGTTCTTC.

CDR3 nucleotides: TGTGCCAGCAGTGAACAGGATAATTCACCCCTCCACTTT. Translated: CASSEQDNSPLHF. The V gene is TRBV6-5, the J gene TRBJ1-6; possibly TRBD1 for D (5 bases). CDR1 and CDR2 from the germline V gene are MNHEY and SVGAGI. The V end lost 5 bases, the J end lost 5 bases, and 7 bases lay between the germline ends. The CDR3 has 13 residues.

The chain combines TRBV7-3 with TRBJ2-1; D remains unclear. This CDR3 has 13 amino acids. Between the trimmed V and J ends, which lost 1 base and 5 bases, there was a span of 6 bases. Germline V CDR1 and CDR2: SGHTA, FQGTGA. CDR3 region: CASSLNSNNEQFF. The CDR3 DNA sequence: TGTGCCAGCAGCTTAAACAGCAACAATGAGCAGTTCTTC.

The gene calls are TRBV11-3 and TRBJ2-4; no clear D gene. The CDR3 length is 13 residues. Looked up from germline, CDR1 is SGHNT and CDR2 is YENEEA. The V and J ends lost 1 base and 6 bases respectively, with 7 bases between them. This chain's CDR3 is CASSLGGRNIQYF. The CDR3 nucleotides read TGTGCCAGCAGCTTAGGTGGCAGAAACATTCAGTACTTC.

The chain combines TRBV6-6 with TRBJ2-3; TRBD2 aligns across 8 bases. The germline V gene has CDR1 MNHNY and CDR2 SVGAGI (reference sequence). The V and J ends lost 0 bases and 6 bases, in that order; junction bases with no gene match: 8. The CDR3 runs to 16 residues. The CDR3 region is CASSYSSGGGSDTQYF. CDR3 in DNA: TGTGCCAGCAGTTACTCTTCCGGGGGGGGGTCGGATACGCAGTATTTT.

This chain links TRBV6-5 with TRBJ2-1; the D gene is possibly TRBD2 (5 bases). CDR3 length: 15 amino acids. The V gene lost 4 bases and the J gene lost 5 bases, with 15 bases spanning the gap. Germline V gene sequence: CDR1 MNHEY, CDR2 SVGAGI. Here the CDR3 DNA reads TGTGCCAGCAGTTCTGACGGGAATTACAACAATGAGCAGTTCTTC. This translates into CASSSDGNYNNEQFF.

CDR3 protein: CASSLVVGDTGELFF. The CDR3, as DNA: TGTGCCAGCAGCTTAGTTGTAGGGGACACCGGGGAGCTGTTTTTT. The chain combines TRBV5-4 with TRBJ2-2; TRBD1 is a possible D gene (5 bases). Trimming removed 2 bases at V and 3 bases at J, with 11 bases between. CDR3 size: 15 residues. Germline lookup yields CDR1 SGHNT and CDR2 YYREEE (reference sequence).

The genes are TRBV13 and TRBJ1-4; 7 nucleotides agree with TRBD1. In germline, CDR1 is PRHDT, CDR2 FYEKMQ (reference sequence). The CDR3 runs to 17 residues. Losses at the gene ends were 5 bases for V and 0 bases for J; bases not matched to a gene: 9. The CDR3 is CASSPAGGMTTNEKLFF. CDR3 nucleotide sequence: TGTGCCAGCAGCCCGGCAGGGGGTATGACAACTAATGAAAAACTGTTTTTT.

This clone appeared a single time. The CDR3 protein is CSVELAGWGGYTF. DNA of the CDR3: TGCAGCGTTGAGTTGGCGGGGTGGGGGGGCTACACCTTC. V is TRBV29-1 and J is TRBJ1-2, with D tentatively TRBD1 (5 bases). The CDR3 spans 13 residues. Germline V gives CDR1 SQVTM, CDR2 ANQGSEA. With 3 bases removed from V and 8 bases from J, the gap between germline ends came to 16 bases.

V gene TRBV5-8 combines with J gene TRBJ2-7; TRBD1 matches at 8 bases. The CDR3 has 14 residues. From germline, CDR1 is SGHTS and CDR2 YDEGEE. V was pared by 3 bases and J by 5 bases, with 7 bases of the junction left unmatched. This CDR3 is CASSSDREGNEQYF. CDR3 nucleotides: TGTGCCAGCAGCTCGGACAGGGAAGGGAACGAGCAGTACTTC.

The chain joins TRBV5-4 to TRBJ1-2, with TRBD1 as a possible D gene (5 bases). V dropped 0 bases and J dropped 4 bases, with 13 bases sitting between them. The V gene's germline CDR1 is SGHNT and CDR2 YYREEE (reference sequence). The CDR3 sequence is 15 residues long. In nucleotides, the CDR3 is TGTGCCAGCAGCTTGGATCGGGGGTTGGGCTATGGCTACACCTTC. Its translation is CASSLDRGLGYGYTF.

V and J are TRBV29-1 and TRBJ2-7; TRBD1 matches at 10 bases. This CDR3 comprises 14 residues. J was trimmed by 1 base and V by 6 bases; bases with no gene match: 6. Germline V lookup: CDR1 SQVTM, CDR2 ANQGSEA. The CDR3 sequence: CSVLGQGVSYEQYF. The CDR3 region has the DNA TGCAGCGTACTTGGACAGGGGGTTTCCTACGAGCAGTACTTC.

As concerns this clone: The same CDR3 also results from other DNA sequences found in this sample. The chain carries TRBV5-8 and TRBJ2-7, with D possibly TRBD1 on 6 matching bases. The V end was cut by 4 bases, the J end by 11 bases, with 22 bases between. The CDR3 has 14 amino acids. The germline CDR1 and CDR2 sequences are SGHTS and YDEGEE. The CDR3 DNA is TGTGCCAGCAGCAATCCGGGACAAGGGGCGAAGGAGTACTTC. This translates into CASSNPGQGAKEYF.

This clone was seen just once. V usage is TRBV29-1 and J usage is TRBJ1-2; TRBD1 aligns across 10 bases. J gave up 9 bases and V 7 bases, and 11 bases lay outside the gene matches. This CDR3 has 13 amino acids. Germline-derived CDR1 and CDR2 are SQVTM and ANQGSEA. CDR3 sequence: CSATGQGERSYTF. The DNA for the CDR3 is TGCAGCGCCACCGGACAGGGGGAGCGGAGCTACACCTTC.

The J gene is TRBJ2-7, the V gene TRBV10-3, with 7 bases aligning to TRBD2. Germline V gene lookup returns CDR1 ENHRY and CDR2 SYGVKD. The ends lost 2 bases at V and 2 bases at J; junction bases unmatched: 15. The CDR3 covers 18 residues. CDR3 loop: CAISEKARASGNAYEQYF. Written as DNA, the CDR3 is TGTGCCATCAGTGAGAAGGCAAGAGCTAGCGGAAATGCCTACGAGCAGTACTTC.

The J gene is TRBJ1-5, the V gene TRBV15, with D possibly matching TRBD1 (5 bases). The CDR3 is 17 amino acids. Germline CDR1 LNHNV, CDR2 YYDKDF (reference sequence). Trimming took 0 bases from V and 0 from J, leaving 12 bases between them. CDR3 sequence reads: CATSRDGGGYSNQPQHF. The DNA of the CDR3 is TGTGCCACCAGCAGAGATGGGGGAGGGTATAGCAATCAGCCCCAGCATTTT.

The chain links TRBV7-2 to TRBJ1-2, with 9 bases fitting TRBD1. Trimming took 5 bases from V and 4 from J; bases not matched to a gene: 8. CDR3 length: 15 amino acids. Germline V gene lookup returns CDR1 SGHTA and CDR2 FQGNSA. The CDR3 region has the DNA TGTGCCAGCAGCAGTTCAAGGACAGGGGCCTATGGCTACACCTTC. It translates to CASSSSRTGAYGYTF. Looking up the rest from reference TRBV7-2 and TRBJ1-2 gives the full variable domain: GAGVSQSPSNKVTEKGKDVELRCDPISGHTALYWYRQSLGQGLEFLIYFQGNSAPDKSGLPSDRFSAERTGGSVSTLTIQRTQQEDSAVYLCASSSSRTGAYGYTFGSGTRLTVV.